This TCR beta chain is from a study of T-cell reconstitution after alpha-beta-depleted transplantation in children. Germline lookup yields CDR1 MGHRA and CDR2 YSYEKL. This CDR3 spans 17 amino acids. J lost 9 bases, V lost 3 bases, and 17 bases had no gene match. TCRbeta library construction was performed incorporating unique molecular identifiers. TCRdb called the PCR reads again in MiXCR, with one record for every CDR3 protein. The sample comprises more than 450,000 distinct CDR3 sequences, about 18% of which are singletons, and 2.5% to 3.5% rests with the top ten. This material consisted of PBMCs from the stem cell graft donor, taken from the stem cell graft. The TCR sequence derives from a human donor who donated a stem cell graft to a child with acute lymphoblastic leukemia. The chain has TRBV4-1 and TRBJ2-1, with 7 bases identical to TRBD2. The CDR3 is CASSHAGGRFPYGEQFF. The CDR3, as DNA: TGCGCCAGCAGCCACGCTGGCGGGAGATTTCCTTACGGTGAGCAGTTCTTC.